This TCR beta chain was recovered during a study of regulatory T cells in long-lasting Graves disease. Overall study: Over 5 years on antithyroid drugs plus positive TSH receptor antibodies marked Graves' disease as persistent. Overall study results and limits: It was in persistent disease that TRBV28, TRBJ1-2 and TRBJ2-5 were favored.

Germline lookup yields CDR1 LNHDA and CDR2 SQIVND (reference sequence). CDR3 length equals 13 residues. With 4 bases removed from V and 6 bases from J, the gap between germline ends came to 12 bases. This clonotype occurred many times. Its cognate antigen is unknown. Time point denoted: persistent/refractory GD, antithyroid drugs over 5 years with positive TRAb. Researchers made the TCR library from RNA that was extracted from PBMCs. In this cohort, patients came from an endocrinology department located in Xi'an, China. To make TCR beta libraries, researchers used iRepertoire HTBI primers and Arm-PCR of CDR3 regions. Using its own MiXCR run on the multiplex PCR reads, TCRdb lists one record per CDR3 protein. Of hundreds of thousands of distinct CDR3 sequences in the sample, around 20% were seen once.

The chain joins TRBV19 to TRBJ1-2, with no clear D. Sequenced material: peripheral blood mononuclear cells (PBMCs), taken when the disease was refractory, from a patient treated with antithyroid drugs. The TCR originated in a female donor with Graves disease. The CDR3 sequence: CASSSWRLDGYTF. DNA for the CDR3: TGTGCCAGTAGTAGTTGGCGACTGGATGGCTACACCTTC.